Listed below are T cell receptor beta chains from one sample, sequenced in a study of T cell changes during pregnancy in multiple sclerosis. Measured with immunoSEQ multiplex PCR; TCRdb has only the in-frame clones, and not every one. The table records 25,000 to 30,000 clones, 89% of them present only once. Sample: CD4+ T cells from peripheral blood mononuclear cells, taken in the first trimester of pregnancy. The receptors were gathered from a female donor in good health, enrolled as a control in a pregnancy study. Each CDR3 is given with its conserved first and last residue. Each record gives: clone size, J gene, V gene, D gene, CDR3 DNA, CDR3 protein. D genes are given only for firm matches. Not every row has a clone size; where given, it reads once, few, many or a size class.

- TRBJ1-6 TRBV6-1 TRBD1 TGTGCCAGCAGTGAAAGGGACAGGGGTAATTCACCCCTCCACTTT CASSERDRGNSPLHF
few TRBJ1-1 TRBV30 TRBD1 TGTGCCTGGAGTTGGGGGACAGGAGGTACTGAAGCTTTCTTT CAWSWGTGGTEAFF
- TRBJ2-7 TRBV29-1 - TGCAGCGCGGCCCAACAGAACGGCTACGAGCAGTACTTC CSAAQQNGYEQYF
few TRBJ2-2 TRBV2 TRBD2 TGTGCCAGCAGTGGACTAGCGGGAGCCACCGGGGAGCTGTTTTTT CASSGLAGATGELFF
- TRBJ2-7 TRBV19 TRBD1 TGTGCCAGTAGCCTGGACAGGGAGCGGTCCTACGAGCAGTACTTC CASSLDRERSYEQYF
- TRBJ1-1 TRBV27 TRBD1 TGTGCCAGCAGTTCAACGACAGGGCGGCACACTGAAGCTTTCTTT CASSSTTGRHTEAFF
few TRBJ2-2 TRBV2 TRBD1 TGTGCCACTCACCGGGGACAGGGAGGTGTCGGGGAGCTGTTTTTT CATHRGQGGVGELFF
- TRBJ2-7 TRBV7-2 TRBD2 TGTGCCAGCAGCTTAGAACAAGCGGGAGGGCCGAGCGAGCAGTACTTC CASSLEQAGGPSEQYF
- TRBJ1-1 TRBV5-6 TRBD1 TGTGCCAGCAGTCGTGACAAGGGGGCTACTGAAGCTTTCTTT CASSRDKGATEAFF
- TRBJ2-2 TRBV7-8 TRBD2 TGTGCCAGCAGCCCACCGACTAGCGGGAGTGGCGGGGAGCTGTTTTTT CASSPPTSGSGGELFF
- TRBJ2-3 TRBV11-3 - TGTGCCAGCAGCTTAGATACGGGCACAGATACGCAGTATTTT CASSLDTGTDTQYF
- TRBJ2-3 TRBV29-1 - TGCAGCGTTGAACTTCAGGGGCCCGGGGGCACAGATACGCAGTATTTT CSVELQGPGGTDTQYF
few TRBJ2-7 TRBV27 TRBD2 TGTGCCAGCAGCCAACTAGCGGGAGGGCGCTACGAGCAGTACTTC CASSQLAGGRYEQYF
- TRBJ2-1 TRBV10-3 TRBD2 TGTGCCATCAACCGACTAGCGGGAGGAACCTACAATGAGCAGTTCTTC CAINRLAGGTYNEQFF
once TRBJ2-1 TRBV28 TRBD1 TGTGCCAGCAACCCTACCAGGGGGAATGAGCAGTTCTTC CASNPTRGNEQFF
- TRBJ2-7 TRBV29-1 TRBD1 TGCAGCGTTGACTCAGGGGGCGCTTACGAGCAGTACTTC CSVDSGGAYEQYF
- TRBJ2-2 TRBV6-6 - TGTGCCAGCAGAGCTGGACAGAACACCGGGGAGCTGTTTTTT CASRAGQNTGELFF
- TRBJ2-5 TRBV5-1 - TGCGCCAGCAGCTTGGGTGGGAGCCAAGAGACCCAGTACTTC CASSLGGSQETQYF
once TRBJ2-3 TRBV30 - TGTGCCAATGGAGTAGCCGGTCGGGATACGCAGTATTTT CANGVAGRDTQYF
- TRBJ2-1 TRBV7-9 TRBD2 TGTGCCAGCAGCTGGGGGACTAGCGGGAGTGTAAGGCGAAATGAGCAGTTCTTC CASSWGTSGSVRRNEQFF
- TRBJ2-5 TRBV13 TRBD2 TGTGCCAGCAGCCCGAGCGGGGGCGGAGAGACCCAGTACTTC CASSPSGGGETQYF
- TRBJ2-1 TRBV6-9 TRBD2 TGTGCCAGCAGCCCCGGACTAGCGGCCTACAATGAGCAGTTCTTC CASSPGLAAYNEQFF
once TRBJ2-6 TRBV4-2 - TGTGCCAGCAGCCAAGATCACAGGGAGGGCTCTGGGGCCAACGTCCTGACTTTC CASSQDHREGSGANVLTF
- TRBJ2-5 TRBV4-1 TRBD2 TGCGCCAGCAGCCAAGAGTCATTGGACGGGGGGGCGGCGGAGACCCAGTACTTC CASSQESLDGGAAETQYF
- TRBJ2-2 TRBV14 TRBD1 TGTGCCAGCAGCCGTGGGCGACAGGGGGTAACGGGGGAGCTGTTTTTT CASSRGRQGVTGELFF
- TRBJ2-3 TRBV7-9 TRBD2 TGTGCCAGCAGCAAAGGACTAGCGGGAGGAGATACGCAGTATTTT CASSKGLAGGDTQYF
- TRBJ2-1 TRBV11-3 TRBD2 TGTGCCAGCAGCCCCGCGGGGGGGCCCCATGAGCAGTTCTTC CASSPAGGPHEQFF
once TRBJ1-2 TRBV29-1 - TGCAGCGGTCTGGACAGCCACTATGGCTACACCTTC CSGLDSHYGYTF
- TRBJ1-4 TRBV6-1 - TGTGCCAGCAGTGTCAATGAGGGTGAAAAACTGTTTTTT CASSVNEGEKLFF
- TRBJ2-5 TRBV11-3 - TGTGCCAGCAGCTTAGGTGCGACAGGCCAAGAGACCCAGTACTTC CASSLGATGQETQYF
- TRBJ2-3 TRBV5-1 TRBD2 TGCGCCAGCAGAACAGGACTAGCGGGACCAGATACGCAGTATTTT CASRTGLAGPDTQYF
- TRBJ2-1 TRBV7-2 TRBD2 TGTGCCAGCAGCTTGGCGACTAGCGGATACAATGAGCAGTTCTTC CASSLATSGYNEQFF
- TRBJ2-1 TRBV5-4 - TGTGCCAGCAGCTTGTTATACTCCGCTCAGTTCTTC CASSLLYSAQFF
- TRBJ2-1 TRBV11-1 - TGTGCCAGCAGCTTTGGGCTTTTCAATGAGCAGTTCTTC CASSFGLFNEQFF
- TRBJ2-7 TRBV5-1 TRBD1 TGCGCCAGCAGCTTGACAGGGGGAGCCTACTACGAGCAGTACTTC CASSLTGGAYYEQYF
once TRBJ1-2 TRBV27 TRBD1 TGTGCCAGCAGCTATGCCGGGACAGGGGTCGGCTACACCTTC CASSYAGTGVGYTF
- TRBJ2-3 TRBV5-6 TRBD2 TGTGCCAGCAGCTTGGACGGGGGACTAGTAACAGATACGCAGTATTTT CASSLDGGLVTDTQYF
- TRBJ2-7 TRBV25-1 TRBD1 TGTGCCAGCAGTGGGACCTGGACAGGGCGCGACGAGCAGTACTTC CASSGTWTGRDEQYF
- TRBJ2-1 TRBV2 TRBD1 TGTGCCAGCAGGCCCAGGGGGCGAGGCGATGAGCAGTTCTTC CASRPRGRGDEQFF
- TRBJ2-2 TRBV15 - TGTGCCACCAGCAGAGTAGTGGTAGCCGGGGAGCTGTTTTTT CATSRVVVAGELFF
- TRBJ2-1 TRBV9 TRBD2 TGTGCCAGCAGCGCGAAGGGGGGACTAGCGGGAGAAATGTCCTACAATGAGCAGTTCTTC CASSAKGGLAGEMSYNEQFF
- TRBJ2-1 TRBV7-3 TRBD2 TGTGCCAGCAGCTTACTAGGGAGGGACAATGAGCAGTTCTTC CASSLLGRDNEQFF
- TRBJ1-2 TRBV28 TRBD1 TGTGCCAGCAGGATCGGGACAGTCTATGGCTACACCTTC CASRIGTVYGYTF
once TRBJ2-1 TRBV19 TRBD1 TGTGCCAGTACCCCGGGACAGGGTTACAATGAGCAGTTCTTC CASTPGQGYNEQFF
- TRBJ2-5 TRBV28 - TGTGCCAGCAGTCTTCTACAGGAGTCACAAGAGACCCAGTACTTC CASSLLQESQETQYF
- TRBJ2-1 TRBV12-5 - TGTGCTAGTGGTTGGACAGCTCATGGCGAGCAGTTCTTC CASGWTAHGEQFF
- TRBJ2-3 TRBV7-3 TRBD1 TGTGCCAGCAGAACCGGATCCGGGACAGCTAGCACAGATACGCAGTATTTT CASRTGSGTASTDTQYF
once TRBJ2-5 TRBV29-1 - TGCAGCGTTGTGGGGGGAAGTGGAGAGACCCAGTACTTC CSVVGGSGETQYF
- TRBJ1-2 TRBV28 TRBD1 TGTGCCAGCAGGGGAGACAGGGCCTATGGCTACACCTTC CASRGDRAYGYTF
- TRBJ2-7 TRBV2 - TGTGCCAGCAGAGCCCCGGGAAGCTACGAGCAGTACTTC CASRAPGSYEQYF
- TRBJ2-5 TRBV6-6 TRBD2 TGTGCCAGCGTCTTGGGGGGGACGGAGACCCAGTACTTC CASVLGGTETQYF
- TRBJ2-1 TRBV19 TRBD2 TGTGCCAGTAGTATCGGGACTAGCGGGGGAGTTAAAAATGAGCAGTTCTTC CASSIGTSGGVKNEQFF
few TRBJ2-3 TRBV11-2 TRBD2 TGTGCCAGCAGCCCCTCGGGGGGGCCTAGGGCGTATTTT CASSPSGGPRAYF
- TRBJ1-2 TRBV29-1 TRBD1 TGCAGCGCTACGGGACAGGGTGACTATGGCTACACCTTC CSATGQGDYGYTF
- TRBJ2-2 TRBV19 TRBD1 TGTGCCAGTAGTATTGGACAGGTTTCCTTGGAGCTGTTTTTT CASSIGQVSLELFF
- TRBJ2-3 TRBV10-3 - TGTGCCCTAAGGGACACCCGGGCGAATACGCAGTATTTT CALRDTRANTQYF
- TRBJ2-7 TRBV27 - TGTGCCAGCAGTTTATCCGGGACTTATTCCTACGAGCAGTACTTC CASSLSGTYSYEQYF
- TRBJ2-3 TRBV10-1 - TGCGCCAGCAGTGAGAGCGTAGCGGAAATCACAGATACGCAGTATTTT CASSESVAEITDTQYF
once TRBJ1-5 TRBV2 - TGTGCCAGCAGATCTCAAGGAGGCAATCAGCCCCAGCATTTT CASRSQGGNQPQHF